Listed below are T cell receptor beta chains from one sample, sequenced in a study of T-cell memory formation after mild COVID-19. TCRdb reprocessed the 5' RACE reads via MiXCR and lists one record per CDR3 protein. The sample records 25,000 to 30,000 distinct CDR3 sequences, around 10% being singletons. Sequencing was performed on PBMCs or a T cell subset sorted from them (not recorded which). These receptor sequences come from an adult woman who had mild COVID-19 (a few samples of this study predate the infection). Cell type and time point are not known. Each CDR3 is given with its conserved first and last residue.

v_gene,j_gene,len,CDR3aa
TRBV9,TRBJ2-3,15,CASSVGLLRTDTQYF
TRBV12-3/TRBV12-4,TRBJ1-1,12,CASSLEVTEAFF
TRBV7-2,TRBJ2-5,13,CASSFSVLETQYF
TRBV29-1,TRBJ1-6,15,CSVKDRGADNSPLHF
TRBV25-1,TRBJ2-5,19,CASSDPPPLGSGSEETQYF
TRBV5-1,TRBJ1-5,16,CASSLDRVDGNQPQHF
TRBV7-9,TRBJ2-3,15,CASRTGTGGTDTQYF
TRBV3-1,TRBJ2-2,15,CASSQERLNTGELFF
TRBV7-3,TRBJ1-3,16,CASSLSGIGTGNTIYF
TRBV7-2,TRBJ1-2,14,CASSLETGLYGYTF
TRBV20-1,TRBJ1-5,16,CSARAQSTGGNQPQHF
TRBV4-1,TRBJ2-5,16,CASSQGQRGYQETQYF
TRBV4-2,TRBJ2-1,15,CASSQLAGGYNEQFF
TRBV18,TRBJ1-1,19,CASSPPATNRGEMNTEAFF
TRBV15,TRBJ1-5,12,CATSRINQPQHF
TRBV7-9,TRBJ2-5,16,CASSLGAGGTKETQYF
TRBV6-6,TRBJ1-1,15,CASSSPGQGYTEAFF
TRBV7-9,TRBJ2-5,15,CASSSGQGILETQYF
TRBV29-1,TRBJ2-7,13,CSVGGTFSYEQYF